Presented here are 18 T cell receptor beta chains from one specimen sequenced in a study of CD8 T cells in ankylosing spondylitis listed by TCRdb under 2017. Libraries were made using 5' RACE. TCRdb shows the sequencer as Illumina HiSeq 2500. The public reads were run again by TCRdb, first through fastp at Q25 and then through MiXCR, and only productive beta chains were kept. Each CDR3 protein gets just one entry, which takes the most common genes and DNA from the rows behind it. Within this sample are 100,000 to 150,000 distinct CDR3 sequences, with about 13% of them counted one time only. The biggest ten clones account for approximately 3.1% of the sample. The sample comprised blood, either unsorted or a sorted T cell fraction (not recorded which). These receptors were taken from a female donor with ankylosing spondylitis or in good health (not recorded which).

This chain connects TRBV11-1 to TRBJ2-1, with 9 nucleotides matching TRBD2. Unmatched junction bases numbered 3, after V lost 0 bases and J lost 3 bases. Germline CDR1 reads SGHAT; CDR2 reads FQDESV (reference sequence). The CDR3 runs to 16 residues. The CDR3 nucleotides are TGTGCCAGCAGCTTAGCGAGAGCGGGAGGCTACAATGAGCAGTTCTTC. Its translation is CASSLARAGGYNEQFF.

This clonotype was picked up many times. This sequence joins TRBV20-1 and TRBJ1-5; D ambiguous. CDR1 DFQATT and CDR2 SNEGSKA come from the germline V gene (reference sequence). This CDR3 is 12 amino acids long. Between the trimmed V and J ends, which lost 4 bases and 1 base, there was a span of 5 bases. This CDR3 is CSATHSNQPQHF. DNA for the CDR3: TGCAGTGCTACCCACAGCAATCAGCCCCAGCATTTT.

This clonotype turned up a few times. This chain joins TRBV7-2 and TRBJ2-1; 9 positions match TRBD2. The trim removed 6 bases at V and 0 bases at J, leaving 6 bases unmatched. Per germline, CDR1 SGHTA and CDR2 FQGNSA. There are 16 residues in the CDR3. CDR3 in amino acids: CASRSGGTSSYNEQFF. For the CDR3, the DNA is TGTGCCAGCAGGAGCGGGGGGACGTCCTCCTACAATGAGCAGTTCTTC.

CDR3 loop: CASSPGGGADEQFF. The CDR3 DNA sequence: TGTGCCAGCTCACCCGGCGGGGGGGCGGATGAGCAGTTCTTC. The chain is built from TRBV18 and TRBJ2-1; 9 nucleotides agree with TRBD2. This CDR3 spans 14 amino acids. Germline CDR1 reads KGHSH; CDR2 reads LQKENI. Trimming took 3 bases from V and 8 from J; bases not matched to a gene: 5.

This clonotype was detected many times. The gene calls are TRBV5-1 and TRBJ2-1; 12 nucleotides line up with TRBD2. Germline V gives CDR1 SGHRS, CDR2 YFSETQ. Losses at the gene ends were 0 bases for V and 7 bases for J; bases not matched to a gene: 11. The CDR3 contains 18 residues. Written as DNA, the CDR3 is TGCGCCAGCAGCTTGGGACTAGCGGGGGAGGCCTTCGGGAATGAGCAGTTCTTC. Protein sequence: CASSLGLAGEAFGNEQFF.

In this sample, this clonotype turned up once. This may be a read error, as it is one base from a much larger clone. The final CDR3 position lacks the conserved phenylalanine or tryptophan, pointing to a likely read error. The chain joins TRBV5-8 to TRBJ2-5; D not certain. This CDR3 has 11 residues. Trimming removed 3 bases at V and 4 bases at J, with 4 bases between. Germline loops: CDR1 SGHTS, CDR2 YDEGEE. CDR3 in amino acids: CASSSSETQYL. In nucleotides, the CDR3 is TGTGCCAGCAGCTCTTCAGAGACCCAGTACCTC.

The chain combines TRBV7-3 with TRBJ2-1; the match to TRBD2 covers 9 bases. The germline V gene encodes CDR1 SGHTA and CDR2 FQGTGA. The CDR3 sequence is 14 residues long. Trimming removed 1 base from V and 7 bases from J; junction bases left unmatched: 2. In nucleotides, the CDR3 is TGTGCCAGCAGCTTAAGCGGGGGGGCGAATGAGCAGTTCTTC. It codes for CASSLSGGANEQFF.

This clonotype has a handful of counts. The gene calls are TRBV27 and TRBJ1-1; no firm D call. Germline V gene sequence: CDR1 MNHEY, CDR2 SMNVEV (reference sequence). V was shortened by 8 bases and J by 4 bases, with 17 bases between the two germline ends. The CDR3 consists of 14 residues. CDR3 nucleotides: TGTGCCAGCTCGCTAACTGAACGTGTCACTGAAGCTTTCTTT. Its protein product is CASSLTERVTEAFF.

Notes on this clonotype: This may be a read error: a much more frequent sequence differs by one nucleotide. The chain couples TRBV4-1 to TRBJ2-2, with 9 bases that match TRBD1. Germline-derived CDR1 and CDR2 are MGHRA and YSYEKL. This CDR3 contains 14 residues. CDR3 region: CASSRGQGPGEPFF. The CDR3 DNA reads TGCGCCAGCAGCCGGGGACAGGGACCCGGGGAGCCGTTTTTT.

At least ten counts were recorded for this clonotype. V usage is TRBV20-1 and J usage is TRBJ2-1; D is uncertain. CDR3 length: 12 residues. V dropped 6 bases and J dropped 7 bases, with 13 bases sitting between them. CDR1 is DFQATT, CDR2 SNEGSKA, per germline (reference sequence). The chain's CDR3 is CSASVGWNEQFF. The CDR3 DNA follows: TGCAGTGCCTCCGTGGGGTGGAATGAGCAGTTCTTC.

The sample holds many counts of this clonotype. The chain uses TRBV3-1 and TRBJ1-1; a possible D gene is TRBD1 (5 bases). Germline CDR1 LGHDT, CDR2 YNNKEL (reference sequence). This CDR3 contains 15 residues. V shed 5 bases and J shed 1 base, with 14 bases lying between them. DNA of the CDR3: TGTGCCAGCAGCTCGCCCAGGGTGAGGAACACTGAAGCTTTCTTT. Translated, it gives CASSSPRVRNTEAFF.

This clonotype was seen at least ten times. The V gene is TRBV20-1, the J gene TRBJ2-5; 7 bases match TRBD2. This CDR3 region has 14 residues. The V and J ends lost 0 bases and 1 base, in that order; junction bases with no gene match: 2. Per germline, CDR1 DFQATT and CDR2 SNEGSKA (reference sequence). The CDR3 DNA follows: TGCAGTGCTAGAGATCTAGCGGCCCAAGAGACCCAGTACTTC. This gives the protein CSARDLAAQETQYF.

A few counts support this clonotype. The chain joins TRBV5-1 to TRBJ2-1; 10 positions match TRBD2. Per germline, CDR1 SGHRS and CDR2 YFSETQ. CDR3 length: 16 residues. V gave up 4 bases and J gave up 4 bases; unmatched junction bases: 8. CDR3 coding DNA: TGCGCCAGCAGCCAAGATCTAGCGGGGGCGTACAATGAGCAGTTCTTC. This translates into CASSQDLAGAYNEQFF.

This clonotype was counted only a few times. The rearrangement joins TRBV5-1 to TRBJ2-1; a possible D gene is TRBD2 (6 bases). There are 15 residues in the CDR3. V gave up 6 bases and J gave up 1 base, with 14 bases separating them. The germline CDR1 and CDR2 sequences are SGHRS and YFSETQ. DNA for the CDR3: TGCGCCAGCACCGCCCTGGGGGGTTCCTACAATGAGCAGTTCTTC. The encoded protein is CASTALGGSYNEQFF.

This clonotype was seen many times. The rearrangement uses TRBV4-2 and TRBJ2-3, with D uncertain. Germline V lookup: CDR1 LGHNA, CDR2 YNFKEQ. CDR3 length: 16 amino acids. V was pared by 1 base and J by 4 bases, with 15 bases between. Written as DNA, the CDR3 is TGTGCCAGCAGCCAAGCTCAGCGCGGACCGTCAGATACGCAGTATTTT. Amino acids: CASSQAQRGPSDTQYF.

This clonotype came up a few times. This sequence joins TRBV20-1 and TRBJ2-7; maybe TRBD1 (5 bases). Germline V gives CDR1 DFQATT, CDR2 SNEGSKA (reference sequence). CDR3 length equals 14 residues. V lost 5 bases and J 2 bases, leaving 16 bases between the germline ends. The CDR3 region is CSASQGDPTYEQYF. In nucleotides, the CDR3 is TGCAGTGCTTCGCAGGGTGACCCTACCTACGAGCAGTACTTC.

This clonotype was detected only a few times. The rearrangement joins TRBV20-1 to TRBJ2-3, with 7 bases lining up with TRBD2. This CDR3 is built from 15 residues. CDR1 is DFQATT and CDR2 is SNEGSKA in the germline V gene (reference sequence). Trimming took 6 bases from V and 7 from J; bases not matched to a gene: 16. The CDR3 DNA reads TGCAGTGCCCCCCTCAGGGCGGGGGTAAAAAATACGCAGTATTTT. Protein product: CSAPLRAGVKNTQYF.

This clonotype was detected ten times or more. This chain uses TRBV12-3 or TRBV12-4 with TRBJ2-1, with D perhaps TRBD2 (5 bases). This CDR3 region has 14 residues. V lost 1 base, J lost 4 bases, and 8 bases lay in between. For the CDR3, the DNA is TGTGCCAGCAGTTTAGGAGGCGGGTACAATGAGCAGTTCTTC. This sequence encodes CASSLGGGYNEQFF.